This T cell receptor (beta chain) derives from a study of cytomegalovirus exposure and HLA in healthy donors. Findings and caveats of the study: Rare sequences made up most TCRs, while some public TCRs were found in many donors. Some highly shared sequence variants likely arose as a pipeline artifact. In a later analysis, common viral pathogens appeared linked to several of the most significant clusters. V- and J-gene trimming of TCR beta was linked (in a later analysis) to a missense DCLRE1C variant.

The PCR was carried out with 60 Vbeta primers and 13 Jbeta primers. Using immunoSEQ multiplex PCR, the repertoire was profiled, and TCRdb retains in-frame clones only, with some absent. The sample lists more than 110,000 clones, 70% to 80% occurring once. Of note for this clone: The antigen is undetermined.

CDR3 size: 15 residues. Germline CDR1 LNHDA, CDR2 SQIVND (reference sequence). V gave up 3 bases and J gave up 4 bases, with 15 bases separating them. Source material: PBMCs. The J gene is TRBJ1-2, the V gene TRBV19; no clear D. This receptor was identified in a male donor in good health and CMV-seronegative. In DNA, the CDR3 is TGTGCCAGTAGTATGGAGACGGGAGCTATCTATGGCTACACCTTC. Translating gives CASSMETGAIYGYTF.